The rows below give T cell receptor beta chains drawn from one sample of a study of blood T cells in healthy people across ages. TCRdb reanalysed the 5' RACE reads using MiXCR and keeps one entry per CDR3 protein. The sample contains 540,000 or so distinct CDR3 sequences, under 55% of which appear only once. Sequencing was performed on blood. These receptors all stem from a man older than 75 in good health. The CDR3 runs from the conserved cysteine through the conserved F or W. The D gene is left open where the match is weak. The size entry is marked missing in some rows and otherwise reads once, few, many or a size class.

d_call,clone_size,j_call,v_call,cdr3_nt,cdr3_aa
TRBD1,-,TRBJ2-7,TRBV7-2,TGTGCCAGCAGCTTAGACGTCAGGGGGATGGCGGAGCAGTACTTC,CASSLDVRGMAEQYF
-,few,TRBJ1-1,TRBV6-2/TRBV6-3,TGTGCCACGGGGACGGGGAACACTGAAGCTTTCTTT,CATGTGNTEAFF
-,-,TRBJ1-6,TRBV4-1,TGCGCCAGCAGCCAAGTCCCGCCGGGTAATTCACCCCTCCACTTT,CASSQVPPGNSPLHF
-,few,TRBJ2-7,TRBV7-9,TGTGCCAGCAGCCAGACGGACTCACCCTACGAGCAGTACTTC,CASSQTDSPYEQYF
TRBD1,many,TRBJ2-7,TRBV7-9,TGTGCCAGCAGCTTAGCGCGGACAGGCTCCTACGAGCAGTACTTC,CASSLARTGSYEQYF
TRBD2,-,TRBJ2-6,TRBV6-4,TGTGCCAGCAGAGCGGGGAGCTCTGGGGCCAACGTCCTGACTTTC,CASRAGSSGANVLTF
-,-,TRBJ2-1,TRBV7-9,TGTGCCAGCAGGCGCTCTTCAGGCTCCTACAATGAGCAGTTCTTC,CASRRSSGSYNEQFF
-,-,TRBJ2-1,TRBV20-1,TGCAGTGCTAGAGCTCGGGGAAGTGAGCAGTTCTTC,CSARARGSEQFF
-,once,TRBJ1-4,TRBV20-1,TGCAGTGCTGGAAGGGGGGATGAAAAACTGTTTTTT,CSAGRGDEKLFF
-,many,TRBJ1-1,TRBV6-6,TGTGCCAGCAGTTACTCGAGTGTGGGTGAAGCTTTCTTT,CASSYSSVGEAFF
-,-,TRBJ2-5,TRBV25-1,TGTGCCAGCAGTGAGAGGACAGCTCAAGAGACCCAGTACTTC,CASSERTAQETQYF
-,-,TRBJ1-4,TRBV4-3,TGCGCCAGCAGCCGGTACGGGGGCGCGGGTGAAAAACTGTTTTTT,CASSRYGGAGEKLFF
TRBD1,few,TRBJ2-6,TRBV4-3,TGCGCCAGCAGCCAGGGGACAGCTGGGGCCAACGTCCTGACTTTC,CASSQGTAGANVLTF
TRBD1,few,TRBJ2-7,TRBV6-5,TGTGCCAGCAGTAGGGGAAGACAGGGGCCTTACCGCGAGCGGTACTTC,CASSRGRQGPYRERYF
-,-,TRBJ2-7,TRBV12-3/TRBV12-4,TGTGCCAGCACCGCCGGGACACACTCCTACGAGCAGTACTTC,CASTAGTHSYEQYF
TRBD1,once,TRBJ2-3,TRBV5-1,TGCGCCAGCAGCTCATCAGGACAGGGGGCAGGAGATACGCAGTATTTT,CASSSSGQGAGDTQYF
-,-,TRBJ2-7,TRBV7-2,TGTGCCAGCAGCTTACTAGGGCAGTCTTGGGACGAGCAGTACTTC,CASSLLGQSWDEQYF
TRBD1,-,TRBJ1-2,TRBV20-1,TGCAGTGCAGGACAGGGTTTGGGCTACACCTTC,CSAGQGLGYTF
-,few,TRBJ2-3,TRBV24-1,TGTGCCACCAGTGAACACCGGGACCCCCATACGCAGTATTTT,CATSEHRDPHTQYF
TRBD2,-,TRBJ2-3,TRBV7-2,TGTGCCAGCAGCTTAAACCCAGCGGGGGGGCCGGATACGCAGTATTTT,CASSLNPAGGPDTQYF
-,-,TRBJ2-5,TRBV29-1,TGCAGCTACTCCCGGGACTACCAAGAGACCCAGTACTTC,CSYSRDYQETQYF
-,-,TRBJ2-5,TRBV27,TGTGCCAGCAGTTTATCGAGCAACCAAGAGACCCAGTACTTC,CASSLSSNQETQYF
-,-,TRBJ2-7,TRBV11-2,TGTGCCAGCAGCTTAGGTTTTGGACGGATGACCTACGAGCAGTACTTC,CASSLGFGRMTYEQYF
-,few,TRBJ2-7,TRBV20-1,TGCAGTGCCAATACTAACAGCTACGAGCAGTACTTC,CSANTNSYEQYF
-,-,TRBJ1-2,TRBV9,TGTGCCAGCAGCGTAGCATCCTCAGACTATGGCTACACCTTC,CASSVASSDYGYTF
TRBD1,-,TRBJ2-7,TRBV12-3/TRBV12-4,TGTGCCAGCAGCTCTGGGACAGTCTACCAGCAGTACTTC,CASSSGTVYQQYF
-,-,TRBJ2-4,TRBV14,TGTGCCAGCAGCCAAGTCCCAGGGTCGGGAAACATTCAGTACTTC,CASSQVPGSGNIQYF
-,-,TRBJ2-1,TRBV12-3/TRBV12-4,TGTGCCAGCAGCATACTGTGGGGGAGCAATGAGCAGTTCTTC,CASSILWGSNEQFF
-,-,TRBJ1-2,TRBV5-6,TGTGCCAGCAGCACCTCGTACAGGGATGACTATGGCTACACCTTC,CASSTSYRDDYGYTF
TRBD2,-,TRBJ2-3,TRBV20-1,TGCAGTGCTGGGACTAGCGGGGGGCCAGATACGCAGTATTTT,CSAGTSGGPDTQYF
TRBD2,-,TRBJ2-5,TRBV20-1,TGCAGTGCTAGACCTAGCGGATGGCAAGAGACCCAGTACTTC,CSARPSGWQETQYF
TRBD1,few,TRBJ2-7,TRBV24-1,TGTGCCACCAGTGATTGGGGGACAGCTTCTAGTTGGGCCTACGAGCAGTACTTC,CATSDWGTASSWAYEQYF
-,-,TRBJ2-6,TRBV15,TGTGCCACCAGCAGAGCCATGTCTGGGGCCAACGTCCTGACTTTC,CATSRAMSGANVLTF
TRBD2,-,TRBJ2-1,TRBV29-1,TGCAGCGTTGTCCGGCTAGCGGGAGGGCCGGGTGAGCAGTTCTTC,CSVVRLAGGPGEQFF
-,-,TRBJ2-5,TRBV4-3,TGCGCCAGCAGCCAAGAGGAGGCCGGGTCTTGGGAGCAGTACTTC,CASSQEEAGSWEQYF
-,few,TRBJ1-5,TRBV20-1,TGCAGTGCTAGAGGGCGGGGCAATCAGCCCCAGCATTTT,CSARGRGNQPQHF
TRBD1,few,TRBJ2-3,TRBV7-3,TGTGCCAGCAGCCCCCAGGGGGCGCGAACAGATACGCAGTATTTT,CASSPQGARTDTQYF